Listed here are 18 T cell receptor beta chains from one sample, sequenced in a study of blood T cell repertoires in COVID-19. Using immunoSEQ multiplex PCR, the repertoire was profiled, and TCRdb retains in-frame clones only, with some absent. The table lists just over 95,000 clones, 80% to 85% of them singletons, with 3.5% to 5% in the top ten. The specimen sequenced was peripheral blood. The source of these receptors is a man aged 55 to 70 with acute or convalescent COVID-19.

This chain joins TRBV19 and TRBJ1-6, with D possibly matching TRBD1 (5 bases). V dropped 3 bases and J dropped 5 bases, with 14 bases sitting between them. The germline CDR1 and CDR2 sequences are LNHDA and SQIVND (reference sequence). The CDR3 covers 16 residues. CDR3 DNA sequence: TGTGCCAGTAGTATTGACCTCGCGACAGATAATTCACCCCTCCACTTT. Translation: CASSIDLATDNSPLHF.

The chain uses TRBV30 and TRBJ1-2; 7 nucleotides match TRBD1. This CDR3 has 15 residues. J lost 0 bases, V lost 2 bases, and 6 bases had no gene match. Germline values: CDR1 GTSNPN, CDR2 SVGIG (reference sequence). The CDR3, as DNA: TGTGCCTGGAGTATAGCCGGGACAGCTAACTATGGCTACACCTTC. Protein product: CAWSIAGTANYGYTF.

The rearrangement links TRBV21-1 to TRBJ2-1; the DNA was not used to check the table's D call, TRBD2. TRBV21-1 is classified as a pseudogene. The CDR3 has 15 amino acids. The DNA for the CDR3 is TGTGCCAGCAGCAGTACTAGTGAAGCCCACAATGAGCAGTTCTTC. Translating gives CASSSTSEAHNEQFF.

The rearrangement joins TRBV19 to TRBJ2-2; no reliable D call. V lost 6 bases, J lost 3 bases, and 29 bases lay in between. The CDR3 is made up of 20 amino acids. Germline CDR1 and CDR2: LNHDA and SQIVND (reference sequence). CDR3: CASRRSSLTRVIGYTGELFF. Written as DNA, the CDR3 is TGTGCCAGTAGGAGGTCATCACTTACACGGGTAATTGGATACACCGGGGAGCTGTTTTTT.

At least ten counts were recorded for this clone. This chain's CDR3 is CASSQLPRKADTEAFF. The DNA for the CDR3 is TGCGCCAGCAGCCAACTACCACGCAAGGCGGACACTGAAGCTTTCTTT. V usage is TRBV4-1 and J usage is TRBJ1-1, with D uncertain. With 2 bases removed from V and 3 bases from J, the gap between germline ends came to 16 bases. Germline lookup yields CDR1 MGHRA and CDR2 YSYEKL. CDR3 length equals 16 residues.

The chain combines TRBV11-3 with TRBJ2-7, with 7 nucleotides matching TRBD2. Losses at the gene ends were 2 bases for V and 3 bases for J; bases not matched to a gene: 4. The CDR3 is 14 amino acids. The germline V gene has CDR1 SGHNT and CDR2 YENEEA. CDR3 amino acids: CASSLSGDFYEQYF. CDR3 nucleotide sequence: TGTGCCAGCAGCTTAAGCGGGGATTTCTACGAGCAGTACTTC. The variable domain in full, completed from reference TRBV11-3 and TRBJ2-7, reads EAGVVQSPRYKIIEKKQPVAFWCNPISGHNTLYWYLQNLGQGPELLIRYENEEAVDDSQLPKDRFSAERLKGVDSTLKIQPAELGDSAVYLCASSLSGDFYEQYFGPGTRLTVT.

This chain joins TRBV27 and TRBJ2-1; the D gene is possibly TRBD2 (7 bases). Between the trimmed V and J ends, which lost 6 bases and 3 bases, there was a span of 18 bases. The CDR3 totals 16 residues. The germline V gene encodes CDR1 MNHEY and CDR2 SMNVEV (reference sequence). CDR3 protein: CASSPRGGVGYNEQFF. The DNA of the CDR3 is TGTGCCAGCAGCCCAAGAGGGGGGGTCGGCTACAATGAGCAGTTCTTC.

The V and J genes are TRBV6-5 and TRBJ2-7, with 9 nucleotides matching TRBD1. Per germline, CDR1 MNHEY and CDR2 SVGAGI. This CDR3 spans 15 amino acids. V lost 4 bases and J lost 5; bases outside the gene matches: 9. The CDR3 spells CASSLNAGTGNEQYF. The CDR3 DNA follows: TGTGCCAGCAGTTTAAATGCCGGGACAGGGAACGAGCAGTACTTC.

The chain employs TRBV28 and TRBJ1-5; no firm D call. V was trimmed by 7 bases and J by 5 bases, leaving 9 bases between them. This CDR3 has 12 residues. From germline, CDR1 is MDHEN and CDR2 SYDVKM. Here the CDR3 DNA reads TGTGCCAGCATCGGGGTCGATCAGCCCCAGCATTTT. It encodes CASIGVDQPQHF.

The V call is TRBV19, the J call TRBJ2-5; a weak D match, TRBD1 (6 bases). The CDR3 loop spans 14 amino acids. The V gene's germline CDR1 is LNHDA and CDR2 SQIVND (reference sequence). Trimming removed 5 bases at V and 5 bases at J, with 15 bases between. The CDR3 region has the DNA TGTGCCAGTAGTCCCGCACAGGGTCGGGAGACCCAGTACTTC. This codes for CASSPAQGRETQYF.

CDR3 coding DNA: TGTGCCAGCAGCCAATGGCTGATTTTAACTAACTATGGCTACACCTTC. Translating gives CASSQWLILTNYGYTF. The chain has TRBV4-2 and TRBJ1-2; D ambiguous. Trimming took 2 bases from V and 0 from J, leaving 13 bases between them. This CDR3 is built from 16 residues. Germline values: CDR1 LGHNA, CDR2 YNFKEQ.

The chain combines TRBV11-3 with TRBJ1-2; maybe TRBD1 (5 bases). Per germline, CDR1 SGHNT and CDR2 YENEEA. The V end was cut by 5 bases, the J end by 4 bases, with 8 bases between. The CDR3 contains 12 residues. The CDR3 DNA sequence: TGTGCCAGCAGCCAGGGCGGCTATGGCTACACCTTC. It specifies CASSQGGYGYTF.

The genes are TRBV27 and TRBJ1-3; weak D call: TRBD1 (6 bases). The CDR3 contains 14 residues. The germline V gene has CDR1 MNHEY and CDR2 SMNVEV (reference sequence). V was shortened by 4 bases and J by 2 bases, with 9 bases between the two germline ends. Here the CDR3 DNA reads TGTGCCAGCAGTTCACAGGGACCTGGAAACACCATATATTTT. Amino acids: CASSSQGPGNTIYF.

The rearrangement joins TRBV5-4 to TRBJ2-2; the match to TRBD1 covers 7 bases. V shed 3 bases and J 3 bases; nucleotides not matched to a gene: 2. Per germline, CDR1 SGHNT and CDR2 YYREEE (reference sequence). This CDR3 contains 14 residues. The DNA for the CDR3 is TGTGCCAGCAGCTACGACAGGGACACCGGGGAGCTGTTTTTT. Its protein is CASSYDRDTGELFF.

The DNA of the CDR3 is TGTGCCAGCAGCCCCTACGGGGTTTACAATGAGCAGTTCTTC. Its translation: CASSPYGVYNEQFF. The rearrangement links TRBV7-2 to TRBJ2-1; TRBD2 is a possible D gene (5 bases). The CDR3 extends over 14 amino acids. Trimming cost V 5 bases and J 4 bases, with 12 bases left between them. Germline assignment: CDR1 SGHTA and CDR2 FQGNSA.

This clone was counted once. The chain links TRBV10-1 to TRBJ2-2; D gene uncertain. V was clipped by 5 bases and J by 4 bases, with 8 bases between them. CDR3 length: 13 amino acids. Germline V gene lookup returns CDR1 WNHNN and CDR2 SYGVQD (reference sequence). CDR3 nucleotide sequence: TGCGCCAGCAGTTCGGGTTTCACCGGGGAGCTGTTTTTT. The encoded protein is CASSSGFTGELFF.

This clone was recorded once. The chain is built from TRBV7-9 and TRBJ1-3; D is unclear. In germline, CDR1 is SEHNR, CDR2 FQNEAQ (reference sequence). Deletions cut 5 bases from V and 0 bases from J, with 8 bases between. This CDR3 comprises 14 residues. The CDR3 nucleotides are TGTGCCAGCAGCAAACTTAGCTCTGGAAACACCATATATTTT. Its translation: CASSKLSSGNTIYF. Supplemented by reference TRBV7-9 and TRBJ1-3, the full variable domain reads DTGVSQNPRHKITKRGQNVTFRCDPISEHNRLYWYRQTLGQGPEFLTYFQNEAQLEKSRLLSDRFSAERPKGSFSTLEIQRTEQGDSAMYLCASSKLSSGNTIYFGEGSWLTVV.

The V gene is TRBV30, the J gene TRBJ2-5; no clear D. The CDR3 loop spans 16 amino acids. CDR1 is GTSNPN and CDR2 is SVGIG in the germline V gene (reference sequence). V lost 2 bases to trimming and J lost 4 bases, with 20 bases between them. The CDR3 loop reads CAWSPLLTRSGETQYF. CDR3 DNA: TGTGCCTGGAGTCCACTACTAACGCGGTCGGGAGAGACCCAGTACTTC.